These 26 T cell receptor beta chains came from one sample sequenced in a study of CD8+ T cells in alopecia areata. In each case, RNA was isolated and then reverse transcribed into cDNA as the sequencing template. Using immunoSEQ multiplex PCR, the repertoire was profiled, and TCRdb retains in-frame clones only, with some absent. The table has about 160,000 clones, about three fifths seen once; the top ten hold more than 0.7%. Indicated treatment: oral pan-JAK inhibitor, 5-10 mg twice daily. This material consisted of CD4+ T cells sorted from blood, taken at week 4, from a patient treated with tofacitinib. The source of these receptors is a human donor with alopecia areata.

This clone rates as medium-sized. V is TRBV9 and J is TRBJ2-3; D uncertain. The V gene's germline CDR1 is SGDLS and CDR2 YYNGEE. There are 13 residues in the CDR3. V shed 0 bases and J shed 7 bases, with 9 bases lying between them. The CDR3 nucleotides read TGTGCCAGCAGCGTAGCGTCCGGTCATACGCAGTATTTT. This translates into CASSVASGHTQYF.

Only a few counts were recorded for this clone. V usage is TRBV29-1 and J usage is TRBJ1-5; 10 positions agree with TRBD1. CDR3 length equals 12 residues. Looked up from germline, CDR1 is SQVTM and CDR2 is ANQGSEA. Trimming removed 6 bases from V and 5 bases from J; junction bases left unmatched: 1. DNA for the CDR3: TGCAGCGTCGGACAGGGGGATCAGCCCCAGCATTTT. It codes for CSVGQGDQPQHF.

The rearrangement joins TRBV29-1 to TRBJ1-1; D may be TRBD1 (5 bases). V was cut by 4 bases and J by 2 bases, with 8 bases left in between. Germline loops: CDR1 SQVTM, CDR2 ANQGSEA. The CDR3 has 12 amino acids. This CDR3 is CSVGGVNTEAFF. The CDR3 DNA follows: TGCAGCGTTGGGGGGGTCAACACTGAAGCTTTCTTT.

This clone was picked up a small number of times. The genes are TRBV11-2 and TRBJ2-3; D gene unclear. Trimming removed 1 base at V and 2 bases at J, with 4 bases between. CDR3 size: 13 residues. Germline V lookup: CDR1 SGHAT, CDR2 FQNNGV. For the CDR3, the DNA is TGTGCCAGCAGCTTAGTCCACACAGATACGCAGTATTTT. It specifies CASSLVHTDTQYF.

This clone was seen a few times. CDR3 protein: CASSADRFPNTEAFF. The CDR3 DNA reads TGTGCCAGCTCAGCTGACAGGTTCCCGAACACTGAAGCTTTCTTT. This rearrangement joins TRBV18 to TRBJ1-1; a possible D gene is TRBD1 (6 bases). Trimming removed 5 bases at V and 1 base at J, with 14 bases between. Germline V gene data show CDR1 as KGHSH and CDR2 as LQKENI. This CDR3 comprises 15 residues.

The V call is TRBV10-3, the J call TRBJ2-7, with 7 bases fitting TRBD1. From germline, CDR1 is ENHRY and CDR2 SYGVKD. Germline trimming cut 4 bases from V and 0 bases from J; bases unmatched to any gene: 6. There are 15 residues in the CDR3. CDR3 in amino acids: CAISVGTASSYEQYF. CDR3 nucleotide sequence: TGTGCCATCAGTGTAGGGACAGCCAGCTCCTACGAGCAGTACTTC.

The gene calls are TRBV2 and TRBJ2-2; 7 bases are a match to TRBD2. Per the germline V gene, CDR1 is SNHLY and CDR2 is FYNNEI. Trimming took 7 bases from V and 0 from J; bases not matched to a gene: 2. The CDR3 spans 14 residues. CDR3 DNA sequence: TGTGCCAGCAACGGACTAGCGAACACCGGGGAGCTGTTTTTT. Translated, it gives CASNGLANTGELFF.

This clone was detected only once. The rearrangement links TRBV7-9 to TRBJ1-1, with D unresolved. The CDR3 loop spans 14 amino acids. Looked up from germline, CDR1 is SEHNR and CDR2 is FQNEAQ (reference sequence). Trimming took 2 bases from V and 2 from J, leaving 9 bases between them. The CDR3 nucleotides are TGTGCCAGCAGCTTATGGGTAGACAACACTGAAGCTTTCTTT. Protein: CASSLWVDNTEAFF.

The chain uses TRBV5-1 and TRBJ2-5; 9 nucleotides agree with TRBD1. CDR3 length: 13 amino acids. With 6 bases clipped from V and 3 bases from J, the junction kept 3 bases outside the gene matches. Germline CDR1 and CDR2: SGHRS and YFSETQ. CDR3 sequence: CASNRDREETQYF. DNA of the CDR3: TGCGCCAGCAACCGGGACAGGGAAGAGACCCAGTACTTC.

The chain combines TRBV27 with TRBJ2-6; TRBD1 matches at 8 bases. CDR3 length: 17 amino acids. V gave up 1 base and J gave up 2 bases; unmatched junction bases: 4. Germline values: CDR1 MNHEY, CDR2 SMNVEV (reference sequence). The CDR3 reads CASSLWGTGAGANVLTF. CDR3 nucleotides: TGTGCCAGCAGTTTATGGGGGACAGGCGCTGGGGCCAACGTCCTGACTTTC.

The chain combines TRBV7-3 with TRBJ1-2; TRBD1 aligns across 10 bases. Trimming took 5 bases from V and 8 from J; bases not matched to a gene: 8. The V gene's germline CDR1 is SGHTA and CDR2 FQGTGA. This CDR3 spans 14 amino acids. The CDR3 region has the DNA TGTGCCAGCAGCGCCAGGGACAGGGGAGAGGGCTACACCTTC. Translated: CASSARDRGEGYTF.

This rearrangement joins TRBV30 to TRBJ2-1; weak D call: TRBD1 (6 bases). The germline V and J ends were trimmed by 5 bases and 4 bases, with 18 bases remaining between them. This CDR3 comprises 15 residues. CDR1 is GTSNPN, CDR2 SVGIG, per germline (reference sequence). CDR3 region: CAWEGVSKGYNEQFF. The CDR3 DNA reads TGTGCCTGGGAGGGGGTCTCCAAAGGTTACAATGAGCAGTTCTTC.

In this sample, this clone turned up a few times. The chain couples TRBV10-3 to TRBJ1-6; D remains ambiguous. In germline, CDR1 is ENHRY, CDR2 SYGVKD. This CDR3 is built from 14 residues. V was trimmed by 2 bases and J by 3 bases, leaving 5 bases between them. This chain's CDR3 is CAISEEDYNSPLHF. CDR3 nucleotides: TGTGCCATCAGTGAGGAGGACTATAATTCACCCCTCCACTTT.

The genes are TRBV11-3 and TRBJ2-2; 12 bases are shared with TRBD1. CDR1 is SGHNT, CDR2 YENEEA, per germline. V was clipped by 5 bases and J by 0 bases; unmatched bases: 4. This CDR3 spans 17 amino acids. This chain's CDR3 is CASSLGTGGANTGELFF. The DNA of the CDR3 is TGTGCCAGCAGCCTCGGGACAGGGGGCGCGAACACCGGGGAGCTGTTTTTT.

This chain uses TRBV7-9 with TRBJ2-5; 9 positions match TRBD1. The CDR3 has 14 amino acids. V lost 5 bases, J lost 5 bases, and 6 bases stayed unmatched. The germline V gene encodes CDR1 SEHNR and CDR2 FQNEAQ (reference sequence). The CDR3 DNA sequence: TGTGCCAGCAGCCCACAGACAGGGGGTGAGACCCAGTACTTC. This gives the protein CASSPQTGGETQYF.

The chain recombines TRBV30 with TRBJ2-1, with D hard to call. This CDR3 region has 11 residues. Germline V gene lookup returns CDR1 GTSNPN and CDR2 SVGIG (reference sequence). Deletions cut 1 base from V and 7 bases from J, with 5 bases between. The CDR3 here is CAWSEANEQFF. CDR3 sequence (DNA): TGTGCCTGGAGTGAGGCAAATGAGCAGTTCTTC.

The J gene is TRBJ1-6, the V gene TRBV5-6; 8 nucleotides align to TRBD1. The CDR3 is 15 residues long. Germline V gene sequence: CDR1 SGHDT, CDR2 YYEEEE. V trimming: 5 bases; J trimming: 5 bases; junction bases outside the gene matches: 6. CDR3 nucleotide sequence: TGTGCCAGCAGATCCCAGGACAGGGATAATTCACCCCTCCACTTT. Residues: CASRSQDRDNSPLHF.

The table lists this clone with a few counts. The V gene is TRBV29-1, the J gene TRBJ2-2; D may correspond to TRBD1 or TRBD2 (6 bases each). The germline V gene has CDR1 SQVTM and CDR2 ANQGSEA. Trimming took off 4 bases at V and 6 bases at J, with 15 bases between the two ends. The CDR3 has 14 residues. CDR3 DNA sequence: TGCAGCGTTGCGTTTCTGGGGGGCTCCGGGGAGCTGTTTTTT. It specifies CSVAFLGGSGELFF.

V usage is TRBV5-6 and J usage is TRBJ2-6, with D tentatively TRBD1 or TRBD2 (6 bases each). The V and J ends lost 1 base and 2 bases respectively, with 16 bases between them. The CDR3 extends over 18 amino acids. The germline gives CDR1 SGHDT, CDR2 YYEEEE. CDR3 DNA sequence: TGTGCCAGCAGCTTGATCTTCGGGGGCCCCACTGGGGCCAACGTCCTGACTTTC. Protein sequence: CASSLIFGGPTGANVLTF.

The CDR3 nucleotides are TGTGCCAGCAGTTTCGGATCCGGGACATCTAACGAGCAGTACTTC. Protein sequence: CASSFGSGTSNEQYF. The V call is TRBV5-6, the J call TRBJ2-7, with a tentative D call TRBD1 (6 bases). The CDR3 runs 15 residues. Per the germline V gene, CDR1 is SGHDT and CDR2 is YYEEEE. V was cut by 5 bases and J by 5 bases, with 20 bases left in between.

This chain links TRBV5-1 with TRBJ1-6, with D possibly being TRBD1 (6 bases). The CDR3 sequence is 15 residues long. Germline assignment: CDR1 SGHRS and CDR2 YFSETQ. The germline V and J ends were trimmed by 4 bases and 10 bases, with 18 bases remaining between them. This CDR3 reads CASSPRTVGESPLHF. CDR3 DNA: TGCGCCAGCAGCCCGCGGACAGTTGGGGAGTCACCCCTCCACTTT.

The chain employs TRBV27 and TRBJ2-1; unclear D gene. Per germline, CDR1 MNHEY and CDR2 SMNVEV (reference sequence). This CDR3 is built from 14 residues. Trimming pared 3 bases from V and 8 bases from J, leaving 14 bases between. The CDR3 region has the DNA TGTGCCAGCAGTTTCCGTTGGGCAGGTCATGAGCAGTTCTTC. It encodes CASSFRWAGHEQFF.

Here the CDR3 reads CASSPDRVGTGELFF. In DNA, the CDR3 is TGTGCCAGCAGCCCGGACAGGGTCGGGACCGGGGAGCTGTTTTTT. The rearrangement joins TRBV27 to TRBJ2-2; TRBD1 matches at 8 bases. Germline V gene data show CDR1 as MNHEY and CDR2 as SMNVEV (reference sequence). The CDR3 sequence is 15 residues long. V trimming: 6 bases; J trimming: 5 bases; junction bases outside the gene matches: 8.

In this sample, this clone turned up a few times. The same CDR3 is also encoded by other DNA sequences in this sample. The chain uses TRBV7-2 and TRBJ1-6; D gene uncertain. V lost 5 bases and J lost 4, with 9 bases in between. The V gene's germline CDR1 is SGHTA and CDR2 FQGNSA. The CDR3 is 14 amino acids. In DNA form, the CDR3 reads TGTGCCAGCAGCCTAGGGCCTTATAATTCACCCCTCCACTTT. As protein: CASSLGPYNSPLHF.

The rearrangement joins TRBV2 to TRBJ1-6, with D possibly matching TRBD1 (5 bases). Trimming removed 1 base at V and 8 bases at J, with 12 bases between. There are 15 residues in the CDR3. The germline V gene encodes CDR1 SNHLY and CDR2 FYNNEI. CDR3 in amino acids: CASSEGGTAYSPLHF. DNA of the CDR3: TGTGCCAGCAGTGAAGGAGGGACCGCCTATTCACCCCTCCACTTT. The full variable domain, rest sourced from reference TRBV2 and TRBJ1-6, is EPEVTQTPSHQVTQMGQEVILRCVPISNHLYFYWYRQILGQKVEFLVSFYNNEISEKSEIFDDQFSVERPDGSNFTLKIRSTKLEDSAMYFCASSEGGTAYSPLHFGNGTRLTVT.

This clone has only one observation. The chain couples TRBV4-3 to TRBJ1-5; D call uncertain. With 1 base removed from V and 4 bases from J, the gap between germline ends came to 8 bases. Germline loops: CDR1 LGHNA, CDR2 YSLEER. The CDR3 runs to 14 residues. In nucleotides, the CDR3 is TGCGCCAGCAGCCAAGCCATCGCAAATCAGCCCCAGCATTTT. Residues: CASSQAIANQPQHF.